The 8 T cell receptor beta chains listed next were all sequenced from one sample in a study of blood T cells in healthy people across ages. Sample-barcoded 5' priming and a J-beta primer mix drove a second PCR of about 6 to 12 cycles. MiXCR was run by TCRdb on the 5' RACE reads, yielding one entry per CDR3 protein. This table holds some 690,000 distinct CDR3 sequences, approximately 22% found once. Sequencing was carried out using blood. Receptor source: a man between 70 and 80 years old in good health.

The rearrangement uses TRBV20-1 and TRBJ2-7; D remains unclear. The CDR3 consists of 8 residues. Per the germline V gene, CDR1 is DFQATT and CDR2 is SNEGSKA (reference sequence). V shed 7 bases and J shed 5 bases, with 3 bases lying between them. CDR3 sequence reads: CSVNEQYF. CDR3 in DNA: TGCAGTGTGAACGAGCAGTACTTC.

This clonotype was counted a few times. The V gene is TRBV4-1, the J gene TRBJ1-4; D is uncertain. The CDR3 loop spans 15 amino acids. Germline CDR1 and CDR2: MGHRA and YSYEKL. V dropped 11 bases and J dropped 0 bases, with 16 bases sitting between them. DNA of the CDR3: TGCGCCGCGGCGGCGGCCCAGACAACTAATGAAAAACTGTTTTTT. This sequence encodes CAAAAAQTTNEKLFF.

Written as DNA, the CDR3 is TGTGCCAGCAGCTTAGAGGGACGACTAGCGGGGGCCCTCTCCTACAATGAGCAGTTCTTC. It is translated as CASSLEGRLAGALSYNEQFF. The chain is built from TRBV11-2 and TRBJ2-1, with 12 nucleotides matching TRBD2. The CDR3 loop spans 20 amino acids. Unmatched junction bases numbered 9, after V lost 0 bases and J lost 0 bases. Germline loops: CDR1 SGHAT, CDR2 FQNNGV.

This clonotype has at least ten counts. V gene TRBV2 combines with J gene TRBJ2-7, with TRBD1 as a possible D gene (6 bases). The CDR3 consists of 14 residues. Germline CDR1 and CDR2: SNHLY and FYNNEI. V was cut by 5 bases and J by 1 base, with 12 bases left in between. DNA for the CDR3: TGTGCCAGCAGTACTAAAACAGGGTCCTACGAGCAGTACTTC. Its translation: CASSTKTGSYEQYF.

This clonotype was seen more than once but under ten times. CDR3 residues: CASKGRDGEAFF. The CDR3 coding sequence is TGTGCCAGCAAAGGGCGAGACGGTGAAGCTTTCTTT. The rearrangement joins TRBV12-3 or TRBV12-4 to TRBJ1-1, with D unclear. This CDR3 comprises 12 residues. Deletions cut 7 bases from V and 7 bases from J, with 13 bases between.

The CDR3 coding sequence is TGTGCCAGCAGTTTAACCTTAAATCAGCCCCAGCATTTT. Its protein product is CASSLTLNQPQHF. The rearrangement links TRBV12-3 or TRBV12-4 to TRBJ1-5, with unresolved D. The CDR3 totals 13 residues. Deletions cut 2 bases from V and 4 bases from J, with 6 bases between.

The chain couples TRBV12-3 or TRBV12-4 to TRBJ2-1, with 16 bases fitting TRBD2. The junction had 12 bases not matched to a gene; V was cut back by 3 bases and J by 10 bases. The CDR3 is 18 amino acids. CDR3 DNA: TGTGCCAGCAGTTTCTCCGGGACTAGCGGGGGGGGTGGAAAGGAGCAGTTCTTC. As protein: CASSFSGTSGGGGKEQFF.

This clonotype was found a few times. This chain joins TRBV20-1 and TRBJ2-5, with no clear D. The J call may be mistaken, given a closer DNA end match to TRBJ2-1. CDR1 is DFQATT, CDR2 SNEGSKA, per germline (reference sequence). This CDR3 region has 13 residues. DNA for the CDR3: TGCAGTGCTCCTGCACAAGGGAACAATGAGCAGTTCTTC. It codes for CSAPAQGNNEQFF.